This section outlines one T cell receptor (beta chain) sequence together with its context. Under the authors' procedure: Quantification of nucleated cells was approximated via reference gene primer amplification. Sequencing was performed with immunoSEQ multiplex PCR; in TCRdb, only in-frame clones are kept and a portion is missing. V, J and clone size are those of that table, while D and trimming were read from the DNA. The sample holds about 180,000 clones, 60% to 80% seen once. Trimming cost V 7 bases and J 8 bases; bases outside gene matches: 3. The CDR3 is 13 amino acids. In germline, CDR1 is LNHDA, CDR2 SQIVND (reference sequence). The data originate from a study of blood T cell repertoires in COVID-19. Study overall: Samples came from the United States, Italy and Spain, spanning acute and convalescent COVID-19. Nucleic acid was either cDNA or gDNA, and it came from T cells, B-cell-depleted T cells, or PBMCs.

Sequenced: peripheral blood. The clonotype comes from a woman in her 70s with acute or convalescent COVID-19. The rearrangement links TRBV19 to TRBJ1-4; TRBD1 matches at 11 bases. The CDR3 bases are TGTGCCAGTACGGACAGGGGGCCCGAAAAACTGTTTTTT. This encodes CASTDRGPEKLFF.